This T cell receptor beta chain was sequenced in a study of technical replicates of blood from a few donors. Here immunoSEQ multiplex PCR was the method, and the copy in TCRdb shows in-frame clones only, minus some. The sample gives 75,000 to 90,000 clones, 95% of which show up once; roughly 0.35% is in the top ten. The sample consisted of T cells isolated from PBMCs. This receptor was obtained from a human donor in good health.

CDR3 DNA sequence: TGTGCCAGCAGCTCAGCGGGGACAGGGATTGGCGGCAATCAGCCCCAGCATTTT. Amino acids: CASSSAGTGIGGNQPQHF. This chain uses TRBV7-9 with TRBJ1-5, with 9 bases matching TRBD1. V lost 4 bases, J lost 2 bases, and 12 bases stayed unmatched. CDR3 length: 18 amino acids. Looked up from germline, CDR1 is SEHNR and CDR2 is FQNEAQ (reference sequence).